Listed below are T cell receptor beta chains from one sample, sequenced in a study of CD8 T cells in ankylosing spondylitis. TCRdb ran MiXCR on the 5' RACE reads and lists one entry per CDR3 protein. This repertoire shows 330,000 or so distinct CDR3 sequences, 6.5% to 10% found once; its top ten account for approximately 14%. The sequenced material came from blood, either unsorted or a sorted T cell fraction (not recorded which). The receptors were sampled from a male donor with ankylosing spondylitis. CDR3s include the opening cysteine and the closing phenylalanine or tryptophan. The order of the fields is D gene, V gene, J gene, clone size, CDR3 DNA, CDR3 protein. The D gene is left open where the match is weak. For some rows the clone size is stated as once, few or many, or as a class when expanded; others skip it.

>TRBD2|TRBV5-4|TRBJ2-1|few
TGTGCCAGCAGCTTGGAACTAGCGGGAGGGTACAATGAGCAGTTCTTC
CASSLELAGGYNEQFF
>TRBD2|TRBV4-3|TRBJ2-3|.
TGCGCCAGCAGCCAAGACCCGGGGACTAGCGGGAGTCTGGATACGCAGTATTTT
CASSQDPGTSGSLDTQYF
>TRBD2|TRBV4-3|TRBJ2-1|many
TGCGCCAGCAGCCAGGAGCGGGAGCGGAGTGAGCAGTTCTTC
CASSQERERSEQFF
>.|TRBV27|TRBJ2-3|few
TGTGCCAGAGTCGGCCCGACCACTAGCACAGATACGCAGTATTTT
CARVGPTTSTDTQYF
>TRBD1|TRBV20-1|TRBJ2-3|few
TGCAGTGCTAGAGGTCGCCGGGACAGGCGGCCAGATACGCAGTATTTT
CSARGRRDRRPDTQYF
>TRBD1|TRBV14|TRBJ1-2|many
TGTGCCAGCAGCCGCTTACAGGGGGCATATGGCTACACCTTC
CASSRLQGAYGYTF
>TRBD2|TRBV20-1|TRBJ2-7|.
TGCAGTGCGAGGACTAGCGGGAACTACGAGCAGTACTTC
CSARTSGNYEQYF
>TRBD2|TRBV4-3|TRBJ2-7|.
TGCGCCAGCAGCCAGGAAAGGACTAGCGGGAGCTCCTACGAGCAGTACTTC
CASSQERTSGSSYEQYF
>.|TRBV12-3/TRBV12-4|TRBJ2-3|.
TGTGCCAGCAGGTGGACCAGGGGTGCAGATACGCAGTATTTT
CASRWTRGADTQYF
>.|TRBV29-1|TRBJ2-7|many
TGCAGCGTTTCCCCCAGCCCCTACGAGCAGTACTTC
CSVSPSPYEQYF
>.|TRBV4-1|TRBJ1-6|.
TGCGCCAGCAGCCAAGACGTCAGCGGGAATTCACCCCTCCACTTT
CASSQDVSGNSPLHF
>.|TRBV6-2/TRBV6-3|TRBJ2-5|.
TGTGCCAGCAATCGGCCGAACCAAGAGACCCAGTACTTC
CASNRPNQETQYF
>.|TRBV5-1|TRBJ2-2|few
TGCGCCAGCAACGACCCGGGAGACACCGGGGAGCTGTTTTTT
CASNDPGDTGELFF
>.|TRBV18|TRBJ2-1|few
TGTGCCAGCTCACTCCAGGACGGGAATGAGCAGTTCTTC
CASSLQDGNEQFF
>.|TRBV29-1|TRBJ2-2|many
TGCAGCGTCCACACCGCCGGGGAGCTGTTTTTT
CSVHTAGELFF
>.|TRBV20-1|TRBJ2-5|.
TGCAGTGCTAAGGGCAGGGTTGAAGAGACCCAGTACTTC
CSAKGRVEETQYF
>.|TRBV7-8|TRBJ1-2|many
TGTGCCAGCAGCTTAGCGTCGGCAGCCAACTATGGCTACACCTTC
CASSLASAANYGYTF
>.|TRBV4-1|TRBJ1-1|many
TGCGCCAGCACCTTTATTTCGGGGTACACTGAAGCTTTCTTT
CASTFISGYTEAFF
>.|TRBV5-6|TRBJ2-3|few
TGTGCCAGCAGCTTGTTCCTCCAAGTTACAGATACGCAGTATTTT
CASSLFLQVTDTQYF
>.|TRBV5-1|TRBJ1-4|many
TGCGCCAGCAGCTTGGAAGGGGCGGCTAATGAAAAACTGTTTTTT
CASSLEGAANEKLFF
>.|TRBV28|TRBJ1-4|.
TGTGCCAGCAGCATACAGGGATGGGATGAAAAACTGTTTTTT
CASSIQGWDEKLFF
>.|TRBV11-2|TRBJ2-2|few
TGTGCCAGCAGCTTATCCGGGTTGAACACCGGGGAGCTGTTTTTT
CASSLSGLNTGELFF
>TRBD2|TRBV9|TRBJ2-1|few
TGTGCCAGCAGCGTAGGGGAGGGAGGGGAAGCTCGCCGCTCCTACAATGAGCAGTTCTTC
CASSVGEGGEARRSYNEQFF
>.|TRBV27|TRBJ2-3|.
TGTGCCAGCAGTTTACCACCGGGACGCCGGTCATTGGATACGCAGTATTTT
CASSLPPGRRSLDTQYF
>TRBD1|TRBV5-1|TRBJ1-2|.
TGCGCCAGTGCCGGGACAGGGACTAACTATGGCTACACCTTC
CASAGTGTNYGYTF
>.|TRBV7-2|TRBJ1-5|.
TGTGCCAGCAGCTTAGAGGCGGGGGACCCCCCTCAGCCCCAGCATTTT
CASSLEAGDPPQPQHF
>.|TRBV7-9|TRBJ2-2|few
TGTGCCAGCAGCCCCTGGGACCCCTCGATCGGGGAGCTGTTTTTT
CASSPWDPSIGELFF
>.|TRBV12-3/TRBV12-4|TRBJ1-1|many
TGTGCCAGCAGTTTCTTCGGGTTGAACACTGAAGCTTTCTTT
CASSFFGLNTEAFF
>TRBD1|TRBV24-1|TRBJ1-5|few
TGTGCCACCCCGGACAGGGAACCGGAGGGCAATCAGCCCCAGCATTTT
CATPDREPEGNQPQHF
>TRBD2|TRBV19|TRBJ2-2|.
TGTGCCAGTACCAAGGGACTAGCGGGGGCGGGCGGGGAGCTGTTTTTT
CASTKGLAGAGGELFF
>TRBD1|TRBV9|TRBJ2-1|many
TGTGCCAGCAAGGCGGGACAGGGTGGGGAAAATGAGCAGTTCTTC
CASKAGQGGENEQFF
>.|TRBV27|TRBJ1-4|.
TGTGCCAGCAGGTCGAGACAGCCTGAAGAAAAACTGTTTTTT
CASRSRQPEEKLFF
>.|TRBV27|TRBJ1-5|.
TGTGCCAGCAGTAAAACTGGGGGGAGCAATCAGCCCCAGCATTTT
CASSKTGGSNQPQHF
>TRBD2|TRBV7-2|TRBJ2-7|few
TGTGCCAGCAGCTTACCCGCTGCGGGAGGATACTACGAGCAGTACTTC
CASSLPAAGGYYEQYF
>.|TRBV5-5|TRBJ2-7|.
TGTGCCAGCAGCCGAACGGTCTTCTACGAGCAGTACTTC
CASSRTVFYEQYF
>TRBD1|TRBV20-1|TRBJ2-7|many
TGCAGTGCTACTCCCGGGACAGGGAGCGACGGCGAGCAGTACTTC
CSATPGTGSDGEQYF
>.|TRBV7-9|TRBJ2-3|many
TGTGCCAGCAGCTTAGGGGGGGGCGAAGCAGATACGCAGTATTTT
CASSLGGGEADTQYF
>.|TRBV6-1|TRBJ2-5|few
TGTGCCAGCAGGGTCCCGGGCAGGGAGACCCAGTACTTC
CASRVPGRETQYF
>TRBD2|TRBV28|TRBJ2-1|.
TGTGCCAGCAGTTTAAGTAGCGGGATTTACAATGAGCAGTTCTTC
CASSLSSGIYNEQFF
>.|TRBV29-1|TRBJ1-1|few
TGCAGCGTCCAACACCGCCAGGTGAACACTGAAGCTTTCTTT
CSVQHRQVNTEAFF
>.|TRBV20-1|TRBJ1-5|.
TGCAGTGCCCGGGATTGGAGAAGCAATCAGCCCCAGCATTTT
CSARDWRSNQPQHF
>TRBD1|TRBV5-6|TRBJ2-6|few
TGTGCCAGCAGCTTGAGACAGGGGAGCTCTGGGGCCAACGTCCTGACTTTC
CASSLRQGSSGANVLTF
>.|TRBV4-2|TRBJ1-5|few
TGTGCCAGCAGCCACTTCCAGGGGTATAGCAATCAGCCCCAGCATTTT
CASSHFQGYSNQPQHF
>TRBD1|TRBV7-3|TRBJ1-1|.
TGTGCCAGCAGCAAAGAAACCGGGACAGGGAGTCTCGCTTTCTTT
CASSKETGTGSLAFF